The clone carrying this TCR beta chain came up many times. The antigen remains unidentified. This record belongs to a study of regulatory T cells in long-lasting Graves disease. Study-level results: Those with persistent Graves' had less TCR diversity than newly diagnosed patients. TRBV28, TRBJ1-2 and TRBJ2-5 were segments that persistent disease favored.

Construction of TCR beta libraries relied on iRepertoire HTBI primers and on Arm-PCR targeting CDR3 regions. From the multiplex PCR reads, TCRdb called clonotypes with MiXCR, one entry per CDR3 protein. Of around 480,000 distinct CDR3 sequences detected, roughly 15% appear once; the ten largest clones hold 20% to 30%. V was clipped by 5 bases and J by 10 bases, with 17 bases between them. This CDR3 spans 13 amino acids. This sample's time point: newly diagnosed GD, antithyroid drugs for less than 3 months. The authors made the TCR library using RNA they extracted from PBMCs. The same sample was also studied in work on T cells in Graves' hyperthyroidism and ophthalmopathy. That paper adds: In making diagnoses, clinical symptoms, serum thyroxine and TRAb, thyroid ultrasound and orbital computed tomography were all used.

Sequencing used peripheral blood mononuclear cells (PBMCs), obtained at new diagnosis, from a patient treated with antithyroid drugs. V usage is TRBV12-3 or TRBV12-4 and J usage is TRBJ1-1; the D gene is possibly TRBD1 (6 bases). This TCR came from a woman aged 35 to 59 with Graves disease. The CDR3, as DNA: TGTGCCAGCAGTCGAGGGACAACCCAAGGAGCTTTCTTT. The encoded protein is CASSRGTTQGAFF.